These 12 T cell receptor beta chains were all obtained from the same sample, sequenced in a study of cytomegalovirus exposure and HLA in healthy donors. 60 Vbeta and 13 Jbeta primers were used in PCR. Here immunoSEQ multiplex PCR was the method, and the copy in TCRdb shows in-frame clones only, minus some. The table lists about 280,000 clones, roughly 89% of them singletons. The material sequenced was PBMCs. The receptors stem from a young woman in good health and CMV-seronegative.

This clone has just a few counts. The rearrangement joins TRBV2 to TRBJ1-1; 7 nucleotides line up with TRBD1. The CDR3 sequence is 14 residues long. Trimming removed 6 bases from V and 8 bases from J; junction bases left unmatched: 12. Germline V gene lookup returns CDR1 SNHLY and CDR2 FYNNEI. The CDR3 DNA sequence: TGTGCCAGCAGGATACTGACAGGGCTCTCGGAAGCTTTCTTT. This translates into CASRILTGLSEAFF.

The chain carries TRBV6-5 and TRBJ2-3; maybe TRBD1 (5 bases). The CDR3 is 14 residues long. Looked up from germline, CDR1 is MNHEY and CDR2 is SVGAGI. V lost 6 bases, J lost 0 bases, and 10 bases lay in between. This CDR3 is CASRPGLSTDTQYF. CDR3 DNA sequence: TGTGCCAGCAGGCCAGGGTTAAGCACAGATACGCAGTATTTT.

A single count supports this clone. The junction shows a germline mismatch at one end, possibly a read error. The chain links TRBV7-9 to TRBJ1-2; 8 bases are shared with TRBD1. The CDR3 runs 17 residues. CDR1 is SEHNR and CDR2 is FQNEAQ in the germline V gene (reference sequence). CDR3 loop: CSSSPTPGQGNSQKETF. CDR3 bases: TGTTCCAGCAGCCCGACGCCAGGACAGGGAAACTCCCAGAAGGAAACCTTC.

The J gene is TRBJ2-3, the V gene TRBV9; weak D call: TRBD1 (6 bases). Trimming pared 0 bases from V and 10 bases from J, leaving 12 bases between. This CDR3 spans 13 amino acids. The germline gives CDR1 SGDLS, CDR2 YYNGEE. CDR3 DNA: TGTGCCAGCAGCGTAGGGGGGCTAAGTGCGCAGTATTTT. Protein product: CASSVGGLSAQYF.

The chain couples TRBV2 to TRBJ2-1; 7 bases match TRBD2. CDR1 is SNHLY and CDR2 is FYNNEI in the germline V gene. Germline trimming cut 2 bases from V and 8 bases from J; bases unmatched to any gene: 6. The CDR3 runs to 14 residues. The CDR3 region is CASSERGRADEQFF. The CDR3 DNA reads TGTGCCAGCAGTGAACGGGGGAGGGCCGATGAGCAGTTCTTC. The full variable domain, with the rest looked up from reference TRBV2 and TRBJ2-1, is EPEVTQTPSHQVTQMGQEVILRCVPISNHLYFYWYRQILGQKVEFLVSFYNNEISEKSEIFDDQFSVERPDGSNFTLKIRSTKLEDSAMYFCASSERGRADEQFFGPGTRLTVL.

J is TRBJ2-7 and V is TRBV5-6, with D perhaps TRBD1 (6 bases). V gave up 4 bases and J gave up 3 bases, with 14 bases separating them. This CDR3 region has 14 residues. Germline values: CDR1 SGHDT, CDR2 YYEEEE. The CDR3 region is CASSEGVGIYEQYF. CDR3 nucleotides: TGTGCCAGCAGCGAGGGGGTAGGGATCTACGAGCAGTACTTC.

CDR3 protein: CASSLTPWTAASSYEQYF. The CDR3 region has the DNA TGTGCCAGCAGTTTAACCCCATGGACTGCAGCTTCTTCCTACGAGCAGTACTTC. The V and J genes are TRBV27 and TRBJ2-7; D perhaps matches TRBD2 (5 bases). V lost 2 bases, J lost 1 base, and 21 bases lay in between. The CDR3 is 18 amino acids. Germline V gene sequence: CDR1 MNHEY, CDR2 SMNVEV (reference sequence).

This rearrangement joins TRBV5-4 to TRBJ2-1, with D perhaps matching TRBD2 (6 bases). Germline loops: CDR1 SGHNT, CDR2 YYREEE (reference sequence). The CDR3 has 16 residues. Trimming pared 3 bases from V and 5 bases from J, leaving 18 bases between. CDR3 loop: CASSSWGGALNNEQFF. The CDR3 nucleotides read TGTGCCAGCAGCTCTTGGGGCGGGGCGCTCAACAATGAGCAGTTCTTC.

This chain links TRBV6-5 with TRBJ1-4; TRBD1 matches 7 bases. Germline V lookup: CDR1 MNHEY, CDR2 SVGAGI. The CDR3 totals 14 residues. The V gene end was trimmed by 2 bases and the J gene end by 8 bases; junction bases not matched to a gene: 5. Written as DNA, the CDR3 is TGTGCCAGCAGTTACCCCTGGGGACAGGAAAAACTGTTTTTT. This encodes CASSYPWGQEKLFF.

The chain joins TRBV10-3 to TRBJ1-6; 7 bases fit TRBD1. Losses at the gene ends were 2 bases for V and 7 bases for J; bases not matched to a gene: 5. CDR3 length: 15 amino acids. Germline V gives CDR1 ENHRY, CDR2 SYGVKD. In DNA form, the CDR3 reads TGTGCCATCAGTGAGGACAGGGCTCTCAATTCACCCCTCCACTTT. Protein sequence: CAISEDRALNSPLHF.

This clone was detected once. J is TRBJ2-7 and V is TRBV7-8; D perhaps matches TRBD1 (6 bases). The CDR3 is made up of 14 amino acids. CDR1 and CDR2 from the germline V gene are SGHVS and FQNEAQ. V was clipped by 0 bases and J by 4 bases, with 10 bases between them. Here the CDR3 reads CASSLAGAAYEQYF. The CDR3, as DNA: TGTGCCAGCAGCTTAGCGGGGGCGGCTTACGAGCAGTACTTC. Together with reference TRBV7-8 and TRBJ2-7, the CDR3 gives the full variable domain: GAGVSQSPRYKVAKRGQDVALRCDPISGHVSLFWYQQALGQGPEFLTYFQNEAQLDKSGLPSDRFFAERPEGSVSTLKIQRTQQEDSAVYLCASSLAGAAYEQYFGPGTRLTVT.

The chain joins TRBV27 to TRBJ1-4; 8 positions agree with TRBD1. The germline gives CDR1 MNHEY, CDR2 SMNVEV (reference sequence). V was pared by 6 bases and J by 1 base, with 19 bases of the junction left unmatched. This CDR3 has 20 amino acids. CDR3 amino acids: CASSPEIQGADGGTNEKLFF. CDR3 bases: TGTGCCAGCAGCCCCGAGATTCAGGGGGCAGATGGGGGAACTAATGAAAAACTGTTTTTT.